Below are 20 T cell receptor beta chains sequenced from a single sample in a study of T cell repertoires in cytomegalovirus infection. Using its own MiXCR run on the reads, TCRdb lists one record per CDR3 protein. The table shows around 250,000 distinct CDR3 sequences, with approximately 15% occurring only once. The sample consisted of CD8+ T cells from PBMCs. The receptors come from a human donor in good health (CMV status not recorded). Some clones in this sample may be carry-over from other donors' samples.

The V and J genes are TRBV7-9 and TRBJ2-1; D not certain. This CDR3 has 12 residues. The germline V gene has CDR1 SEHNR and CDR2 FQNEAQ (reference sequence). Trimming left V 4 bases short and J 7 bases short, with 8 bases between. In nucleotides, the CDR3 is TGTGCCAGCAGCTCCCGGTGGAATGAGCAGTTCTTC. It codes for CASSSRWNEQFF.

The chain is built from TRBV13 and TRBJ2-1; D is unresolved. CDR3 length: 16 amino acids. V lost 5 bases and J 0 bases, leaving 14 bases between the germline ends. Germline V CDR1 and CDR2: PRHDT, FYEKMQ (reference sequence). CDR3 sequence (DNA): TGTGCCAGCAGCCCCGTGAGCACTTACTCCTACAATGAGCAGTTCTTC. Translating it yields CASSPVSTYSYNEQFF.

This clonotype was detected a few times. CDR3 sequence: CASSQDQTSGGARGTDTQYF. The CDR3 DNA is TGTGCCAGCAGCCAAGACCAGACTAGCGGGGGGGCCCGGGGCACAGATACGCAGTATTTT. The V call is TRBV4-2, the J call TRBJ2-3, with 14 bases lining up with TRBD2. V was clipped by 0 bases and J by 1 base; unmatched bases: 9. Germline V gives CDR1 LGHNA, CDR2 YNFKEQ. The CDR3 runs 20 residues.

This clonotype appeared many times. CDR3: CASSLWPASNNEQFF. The CDR3 region has the DNA TGTGCCAGCAGTTTATGGCCAGCTAGCAACAATGAGCAGTTCTTC. The V gene is TRBV28, the J gene TRBJ2-1, with D perhaps matching TRBD2 (5 bases). CDR3 length: 15 residues. V shed 0 bases and J shed 5 bases, with 11 bases lying between them. Germline-derived CDR1 and CDR2 are MDHEN and SYDVKM.

This clonotype was seen repeatedly, ten times or more. The chain carries TRBV28 and TRBJ1-1; 12 nucleotides line up with TRBD1. The CDR3 length is 15 residues. Germline V CDR1 and CDR2: MDHEN, SYDVKM. V shed 3 bases and J 8 bases; nucleotides not matched to a gene: 7. The CDR3 here is CASSFLGTGGEEAFF. For the CDR3, the DNA is TGTGCCAGCAGTTTTCTGGGGACAGGGGGCGAAGAAGCTTTCTTT.

The V and J genes are TRBV6-6 and TRBJ2-3; D ambiguous. Deletions cut 2 bases from V and 0 bases from J, with 24 bases between. Per germline, CDR1 MNHNY and CDR2 SVGAGI (reference sequence). This CDR3 spans 20 amino acids. The CDR3 bases are TGTGCCAGCAGTTACCCCCCATCGGGTGCTACCCCCATTAGCACAGATACGCAGTATTTT. The encoded protein is CASSYPPSGATPISTDTQYF.

The chain has TRBV5-4 and TRBJ2-6, with D perhaps given as TRBD1 or TRBD2 (5 bases each). The CDR3 totals 19 residues. Trimming took off 2 bases at V and 1 base at J, with 19 bases between the two ends. Germline V gene data show CDR1 as SGHNT and CDR2 as YYREEE (reference sequence). The CDR3 region is CASSFPHGTRTSGANVLTF. The CDR3 DNA follows: TGTGCCAGCAGCTTTCCCCACGGGACCCGGACATCTGGGGCCAACGTCCTGACTTTC.

The chain couples TRBV4-1 to TRBJ2-3; D is perhaps TRBD1 or TRBD2 (6 bases each). The CDR3 totals 16 residues. Germline V gene data show CDR1 as MGHRA and CDR2 as YSYEKL. Trimming pared 1 base from V and 1 base from J, leaving 12 bases between. The CDR3 here is CASSQVGGIGTDTQYF. As DNA, the CDR3 is TGCGCCAGCAGCCAAGTCGGGGGCATCGGCACAGATACGCAGTATTTT.

The rearrangement uses TRBV7-8 and TRBJ2-1; TRBD2 is a possible D gene (6 bases). The CDR3 consists of 15 residues. The V end lost 5 bases, the J end lost 6 bases, and 17 bases lay between the germline ends. Looked up from germline, CDR1 is SGHVS and CDR2 is FQNEAQ. The CDR3 DNA sequence: TGTGCCAGCAGCCGGATAAAGGGACTCGGCAATGAGCAGTTCTTC. Its translation: CASSRIKGLGNEQFF.

This clonotype was detected many times. The gene calls are TRBV7-6 and TRBJ2-3; a weak D match, TRBD2 (5 bases). Germline V gives CDR1 SGHVS, CDR2 FNYEAQ. The CDR3 runs to 14 residues. V was cut by 4 bases and J by 1 base, with 9 bases left in between. As DNA, the CDR3 is TGTGCCAGCAGCTCAGGACTCGGCACAGATACGCAGTATTTT. Protein product: CASSSGLGTDTQYF.

As to this clonotype: A much larger clonotype is one base distant, so this may be a read error. The rearrangement links TRBV7-2 to TRBJ2-1, with D tentatively TRBD2 (6 bases). Looked up from germline, CDR1 is SGHTA and CDR2 is FQGNSA. V was clipped by 0 bases and J by 10 bases, with 16 bases between them. The CDR3 is 15 amino acids. The CDR3 sequence is CASSLARSASAEQFF. In DNA form, the CDR3 reads TGTGCCAGCAGCTTAGCGCGATCAGCTAGCGCCGAGCAGTTCTTC.

This clonotype was observed a handful of times. This chain connects TRBV11-2 to TRBJ2-4; D not resolved. CDR3 length: 11 amino acids. Germline V lookup: CDR1 SGHAT, CDR2 FQNNGV. The germline V and J ends were trimmed by 5 bases and 7 bases, with 6 bases remaining between them. In DNA, the CDR3 is TGTGCCAGCAGCCAACGGAACATTCAGTACTTC. It encodes CASSQRNIQYF.

V usage is TRBV25-1 and J usage is TRBJ1-2; D ambiguous. Trimming cost V 1 base and J 2 bases, with 17 bases left between them. The germline V gene encodes CDR1 MGHDK and CDR2 SYGVNS. This CDR3 has 17 residues. In nucleotides, the CDR3 is TGTGCCAGCAGTGAATCTGTCGTCGGCAGACCGAACTATGGCTACACCTTC. Amino acid sequence: CASSESVVGRPNYGYTF.

This chain connects TRBV19 to TRBJ1-1; D perhaps matches TRBD1 (5 bases). This CDR3 spans 15 amino acids. CDR1 is LNHDA and CDR2 is SQIVND in the germline V gene (reference sequence). V dropped 5 bases and J dropped 1 base, with 14 bases sitting between them. The CDR3 protein is CASSPTGGGNTEAFF. CDR3 DNA: TGTGCCAGTAGTCCCACGGGCGGGGGGAACACTGAAGCTTTCTTT.

Only a few counts were recorded for this clonotype. The genes are TRBV28 and TRBJ2-2; 9 bases are a match to TRBD1. The CDR3 has 13 residues. Germline CDR1 is MDHEN and CDR2 is SYDVKM. The trim removed 4 bases at V and 6 bases at J, leaving 0 bases unmatched. CDR3 sequence reads: CASSWTGAGELFF. The CDR3, as DNA: TGTGCCAGCAGTTGGACAGGGGCCGGGGAGCTGTTTTTT.

This clonotype was observed a handful of times. The chain links TRBV7-9 to TRBJ1-2, with TRBD1 identical over 7 bases. Germline CDR1 and CDR2: SEHNR and FQNEAQ (reference sequence). The V segment lost 4 bases and the J segment 4 bases; nucleotides outside the gene matches: 6. The CDR3 totals 14 residues. The CDR3 here is CASSSSTGFYGYTF. The CDR3, as DNA: TGTGCCAGCAGCTCGTCGACAGGGTTCTATGGCTACACCTTC.

This clonotype occurred a few times. V is TRBV27 and J is TRBJ1-5, with TRBD1 matching 10 bases. Per germline, CDR1 MNHEY and CDR2 SMNVEV (reference sequence). This CDR3 has 13 amino acids. V lost 6 bases to trimming and J lost 7 bases; unmatched junction nucleotides: 3. The CDR3 sequence: CASRTGGEQPQHF. As DNA, the CDR3 is TGTGCCAGCAGGACAGGGGGCGAGCAGCCCCAGCATTTT.

The chain has TRBV10-3 and TRBJ1-1; D perhaps matches TRBD1 (6 bases). The ends were cut back, 4 bases at V and 2 bases at J, with 14 bases in the middle. This CDR3 is 15 amino acids long. Germline V gene lookup returns CDR1 ENHRY and CDR2 SYGVKD. The chain's CDR3 is CAISGGGHPNTEAFF. The CDR3 bases are TGTGCCATCAGTGGGGGGGGACACCCCAACACTGAAGCTTTCTTT.

In this sample, this clonotype turned up a few times. The rearrangement links TRBV28 to TRBJ1-6; the D gene is possibly TRBD1 (6 bases). CDR1 MDHEN and CDR2 SYDVKM come from the germline V gene. V lost 8 bases to trimming and J lost 7 bases, with 24 bases between them. CDR3 length: 17 residues. The CDR3 reads CASLGHARLPLNSPLHF. CDR3 in DNA: TGTGCCAGCTTGGGACACGCCCGACTCCCCCTGAATTCACCCCTCCACTTT. Combining the CDR3 with reference TRBV28 and TRBJ1-6 gives the whole variable domain DVKVTQSSRYLVKRTGEKVFLECVQDMDHENMFWYRQDPGLGLRLIYFSYDVKMKEKGDIPEGYSVSREKKERFSLILESASTNQTSMYLCASLGHARLPLNSPLHFGNGTRLTVT.

This clonotype showed up just a few times. The chain joins TRBV20-1 to TRBJ2-5; TRBD2 matches at 12 bases. V lost 2 bases, J lost 1 base, and 5 bases stayed unmatched. The CDR3 has 16 amino acids. In germline, CDR1 is DFQATT, CDR2 SNEGSKA (reference sequence). The chain's CDR3 is CSARLAGGPFQETQYF. As DNA, the CDR3 is TGCAGTGCTAGACTAGCGGGGGGGCCATTCCAAGAGACCCAGTACTTC.